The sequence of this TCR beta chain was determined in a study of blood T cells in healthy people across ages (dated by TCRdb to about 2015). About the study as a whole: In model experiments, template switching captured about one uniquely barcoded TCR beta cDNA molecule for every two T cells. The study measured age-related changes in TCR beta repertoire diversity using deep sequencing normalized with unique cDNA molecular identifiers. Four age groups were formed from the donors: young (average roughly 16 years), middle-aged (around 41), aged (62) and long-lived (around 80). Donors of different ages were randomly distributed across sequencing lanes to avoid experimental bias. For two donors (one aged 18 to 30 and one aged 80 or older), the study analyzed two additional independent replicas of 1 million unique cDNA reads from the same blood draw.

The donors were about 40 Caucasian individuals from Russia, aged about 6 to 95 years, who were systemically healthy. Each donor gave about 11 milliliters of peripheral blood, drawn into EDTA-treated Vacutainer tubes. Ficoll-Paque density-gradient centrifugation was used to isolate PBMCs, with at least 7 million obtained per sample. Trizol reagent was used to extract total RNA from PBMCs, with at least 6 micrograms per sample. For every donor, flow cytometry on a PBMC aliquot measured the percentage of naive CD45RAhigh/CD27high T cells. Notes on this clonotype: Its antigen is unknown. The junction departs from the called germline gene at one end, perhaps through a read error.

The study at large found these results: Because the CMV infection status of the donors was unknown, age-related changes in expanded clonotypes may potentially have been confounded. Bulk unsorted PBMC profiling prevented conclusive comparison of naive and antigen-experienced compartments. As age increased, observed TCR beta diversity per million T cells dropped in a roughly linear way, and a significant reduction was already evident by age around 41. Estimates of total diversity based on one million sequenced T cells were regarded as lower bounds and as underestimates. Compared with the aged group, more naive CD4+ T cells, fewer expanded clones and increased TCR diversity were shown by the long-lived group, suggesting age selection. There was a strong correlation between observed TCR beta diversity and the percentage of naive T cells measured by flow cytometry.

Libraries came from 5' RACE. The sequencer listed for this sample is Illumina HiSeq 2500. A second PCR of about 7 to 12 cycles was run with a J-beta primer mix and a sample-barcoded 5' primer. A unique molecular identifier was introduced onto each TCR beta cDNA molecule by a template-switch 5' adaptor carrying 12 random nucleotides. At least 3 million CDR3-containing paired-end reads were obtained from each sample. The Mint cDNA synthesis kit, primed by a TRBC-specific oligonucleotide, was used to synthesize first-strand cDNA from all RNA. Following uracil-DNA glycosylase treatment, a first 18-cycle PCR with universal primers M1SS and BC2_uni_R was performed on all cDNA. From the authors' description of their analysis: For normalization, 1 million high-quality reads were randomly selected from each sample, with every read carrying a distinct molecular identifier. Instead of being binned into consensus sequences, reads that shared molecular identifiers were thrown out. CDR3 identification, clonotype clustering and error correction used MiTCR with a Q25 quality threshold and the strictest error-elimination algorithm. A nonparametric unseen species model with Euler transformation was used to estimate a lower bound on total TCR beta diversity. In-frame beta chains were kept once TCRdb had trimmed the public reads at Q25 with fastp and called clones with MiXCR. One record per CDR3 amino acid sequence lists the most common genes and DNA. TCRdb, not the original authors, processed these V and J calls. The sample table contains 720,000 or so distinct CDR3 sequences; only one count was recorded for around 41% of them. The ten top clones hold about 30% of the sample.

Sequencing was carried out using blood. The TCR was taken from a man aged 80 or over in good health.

This receptor has the CDR3 CSASTIMGLADYGQYF. The DNA sequence is as follows: TGCAGTGCTTCCACAATAATGGGACTAGCGGATTACGGGCAGTACTTC. The chain links TRBV20-1 with TRBJ2-7; 11 of the junction bases match TRBD2. According to the germline V gene (reference sequence), CDR1 reads DFQATT and CDR2 reads SNEGSKA. The CDR3 spans 16 residues, from the cysteine through the phenylalanine. CDR3 DNA only is kept here, 48 bases in frame from base 1.